This T cell receptor beta chain comes out of a study of shared clonotypes between healthy human individuals. Study results and limitations: The authors expected sequencing depth to affect clonotype sharing among donors.

Details on this clone: The antigen is undetermined.

Assay execution took place at the deep level. Sequencing on ten immunoSEQ deep assay plates was performed for unsorted PBMC DNA. TCRdb's copy holds only in-frame clones and misses some; the assay was immunoSEQ multiplex PCR. The sample holds around 500,000 clones; 79% are singletons and the top ten take approximately 12%. Healthy HIV-negative adults without recent acute infections or vaccinations served as donors. V was shortened by 8 bases and J by 4 bases, with 10 bases between the two germline ends. The CDR3 runs 12 residues. Germline V gene lookup returns CDR1 SNHLY and CDR2 FYNNEI. Sequencing was performed on PBMCs. The chain links TRBV2 to TRBJ2-3; D call uncertain. This clonotype was sampled from a middle-aged woman in good health. Some clones in this sample may be carry-over from other donors' samples. The CDR3 here is CASGSVADTQYF. CDR3 in DNA: TGTGCCAGCGGGTCGGTCGCAGATACGCAGTATTTT.